What follows are 25 T cell receptor beta chains derived from one specimen sequenced in a study of blood T cell repertoires in COVID-19. TCRdb's table, derived via immunoSEQ multiplex PCR, lists solely in-frame clones and lacks some. The repertoire holds about 300,000 clones, around 83% seen once, with 1% to 1.5% in the top ten. Sequencing was performed on peripheral blood. The receptors here all came from a woman aged 50 to 60 with acute or convalescent COVID-19.

Only one count was recorded for this clone. The chain links TRBV7-2 to TRBJ2-1; D possibly corresponds to TRBD1 (6 bases). V lost 1 base to trimming and J lost 10 bases, with 14 bases between them. This CDR3 contains 14 residues. Germline V gives CDR1 SGHTA, CDR2 FQGNSA. CDR3 bases: TGTGCCAGCAGCTTAGTGGTACAGGGTTTCGAGCAGTTCTTC. Translated: CASSLVVQGFEQFF. The variable domain in full, completed from reference TRBV7-2 and TRBJ2-1, reads GAGVSQSPSNKVTEKGKDVELRCDPISGHTALYWYRQSLGQGLEFLIYFQGNSAPDKSGLPSDRFSAERTGGSVSTLTIQRTQQEDSAVYLCASSLVVQGFEQFFGPGTRLTVL.

The chain combines TRBV5-1 with TRBJ1-2, with 7 bases fitting TRBD1. The length of the CDR3 is 14 residues. V shed 4 bases, J shed 5 bases, and the junction held 8 bases outside the gene matches. Germline loops: CDR1 SGHRS, CDR2 YFSETQ. Here the CDR3 reads CASSNPGQTYGYTF. The CDR3 DNA reads as TGCGCCAGCAGCAACCCGGGACAGACATATGGCTACACCTTC.

The chain uses TRBV24-1 and TRBJ2-1; 10 bases are shared with TRBD2. V was pared by 3 bases and J by 3 bases, with 1 base of the junction left unmatched. From germline, CDR1 is KGHDR and CDR2 SFDVKD. The CDR3 sequence is 15 residues long. The chain's CDR3 is CATSDERGGYNEQFF. CDR3 in DNA: TGTGCCACCAGTGATGAGCGGGGGGGCTACAATGAGCAGTTCTTC.

CDR3 sequence: CASSGRQGSSRSYTF. CDR3 in DNA: TGTGCCAGCAGCGGGCGACAGGGATCGTCTAGGAGCTACACCTTC. This chain uses TRBV7-9 with TRBJ1-2, with 7 bases aligning to TRBD1. V shed 5 bases, J shed 9 bases, and the junction held 15 bases outside the gene matches. In germline, CDR1 is SEHNR, CDR2 FQNEAQ (reference sequence). The CDR3 runs 15 residues.

The gene calls are TRBV6-5 and TRBJ2-3; no clear D. Germline CDR1 reads MNHEY; CDR2 reads SVGAGI. With 6 bases removed from V and 2 bases from J, the gap between germline ends came to 6 bases. CDR3 length: 12 amino acids. The CDR3 region has the DNA TGTGCCAGCAGCCGCGACACAGATACGCAGTATTTT. Its translation: CASSRDTDTQYF.

In its sample, this clone was seen once. The V and J genes are TRBV7-3 and TRBJ2-1; 7 bases are shared with TRBD2. The CDR3 spans 15 residues. Germline assignment: CDR1 SGHTA and CDR2 FQGTGA. J lost 5 bases, V lost 5 bases, and 9 bases had no gene match. The CDR3 nucleotides read TGTGCCAGCAGCCCCCAGGCCGGGACTAACAATGAGCAGTTCTTC. It translates to CASSPQAGTNNEQFF.

J is TRBJ2-1 and V is TRBV10-3; 11 bases align to TRBD2. CDR1 and CDR2 from the germline V gene are ENHRY and SYGVKD. Trimming at V came to 4 bases and at J to 0 bases, leaving 8 bases not matched to a gene. CDR3 length: 18 residues. As DNA, the CDR3 is TGTGCCATCAGTGGGAGGACTAGCGGGTTTAGCTCCTACAATGAGCAGTTCTTC. Translated, it gives CAISGRTSGFSSYNEQFF.

The V call is TRBV7-9, the J call TRBJ2-7, with a weak D call TRBD2 (5 bases). Germline V gene data show CDR1 as SEHNR and CDR2 as FQNEAQ (reference sequence). The CDR3 totals 14 residues. The V end lost 5 bases, the J end lost 1 base, and 12 bases lay between the germline ends. CDR3 sequence (DNA): TGTGCCAGCAGCCCGAGCGGCGAATCCTACGAGCAGTACGTC. The encoded protein is CASSPSGESYEQYV.

The V gene is TRBV30, the J gene TRBJ1-1; D gene uncertain. In germline, CDR1 is GTSNPN, CDR2 SVGIG (reference sequence). The CDR3 has 13 amino acids. Trimming removed 0 bases from V and 6 bases from J, with 11 bases in between. CDR3 sequence reads: CAWSVRGRPEAFF. As DNA, the CDR3 is TGTGCCTGGAGTGTACGCGGGAGACCTGAAGCTTTCTTT.

The rearrangement uses TRBV5-4 and TRBJ2-2, with 12 bases lining up with TRBD2. The CDR3 runs 15 residues. Trimming at V came to 5 bases and at J to 5 bases, leaving 4 bases not matched to a gene. Germline V gene data show CDR1 as SGHNT and CDR2 as YYREEE (reference sequence). As DNA, the CDR3 is TGTGCCAGCAGTTCACTAGCGGGGGGTACCGGGGAGCTGTTTTTT. It specifies CASSSLAGGTGELFF.

The chain uses TRBV18 and TRBJ2-5, with 7 bases identical to TRBD1. CDR1 is KGHSH, CDR2 LQKENI, per germline. V lost 3 bases to trimming and J lost 3 bases; unmatched junction nucleotides: 7. CDR3 length equals 15 residues. The CDR3, as DNA: TGTGCCAGCTCACCTCTGGGACAGTCAAAAGAGACCCAGTACTTC. Its protein product is CASSPLGQSKETQYF. The complete variable domain, with remaining parts taken from reference TRBV18 and TRBJ2-5, reads NAGVMQNPRHLVRRRGQEARLRCSPMKGHSHVYWYRQLPEEGLKFMVYLQKENIIDESGMPKERFSAEFPKEGPSILRIQQVVRGDSAAYFCASSPLGQSKETQYFGPGTRLLVL.

The chain employs TRBV18 and TRBJ2-7; tentative D call: TRBD2 (6 bases). The germline gives CDR1 KGHSH, CDR2 LQKENI. V lost 0 bases, J lost 0 bases, and 15 bases lay in between. The CDR3 is 17 amino acids. CDR3 loop: CASSPPSPRDFSYEQYF. In DNA, the CDR3 is TGTGCCAGCTCACCACCGAGCCCCCGGGACTTCTCCTACGAGCAGTACTTC. Drawing the rest from reference TRBV18 and TRBJ2-7, the complete variable domain is NAGVMQNPRHLVRRRGQEARLRCSPMKGHSHVYWYRQLPEEGLKFMVYLQKENIIDESGMPKERFSAEFPKEGPSILRIQQVVRGDSAAYFCASSPPSPRDFSYEQYFGPGTRLTVT.

This CDR3 is CASIAGAPTDTQYF. The CDR3 coding sequence is TGCGCCAGCATAGCGGGAGCCCCCACAGATACGCAGTATTTT. The genes are TRBV5-1 and TRBJ2-3, with 9 bases that match TRBD2. Germline assignment: CDR1 SGHRS and CDR2 YFSETQ. V shed 6 bases, J shed 2 bases, and the junction held 4 bases outside the gene matches. This CDR3 has 14 residues.

The J gene is TRBJ2-1, the V gene TRBV9, with D possibly matching TRBD2 (6 bases). CDR3 length: 15 residues. Germline V gene sequence: CDR1 SGDLS, CDR2 YYNGEE. Trimming pared 3 bases from V and 7 bases from J, leaving 17 bases between. The CDR3 protein is CASSGEAGKGNEQFF. CDR3 nucleotide sequence: TGTGCCAGCAGCGGAGAGGCGGGAAAGGGAAATGAGCAGTTCTTC.

The CDR3 DNA sequence: TGTGCCAGCAGCCAAGTAGCTTCGGGACAACTTAGCACCTTC. Its protein is CASSQVASGQLSTF. The chain has TRBV3-1 (or the pseudogene TRBV3-2) and TRBJ1-2; D might be TRBD1 (6 bases). Germline-derived CDR1 and CDR2 are LGHDT and YNNKEL (reference sequence). The CDR3 consists of 14 residues. V was trimmed by 1 base and J by 13 bases, leaving 19 bases between them.

This chain joins TRBV30 and TRBJ1-2, with D maybe TRBD1 (5 bases). Germline V gene sequence: CDR1 GTSNPN, CDR2 SVGIG (reference sequence). The V gene lost 3 bases and the J gene lost 4 bases, with 12 bases spanning the gap. This CDR3 spans 13 amino acids. The CDR3: CAWRRQGGYGYTF. The CDR3 DNA sequence: TGTGCCTGGAGAAGGCAGGGAGGCTATGGCTACACCTTC.

The sample holds a few counts of this clone. The CDR3 bases are TGTGCCAGCTGTCGGACACTTTCTGGGGCCAACGTCCTGACTTTC. Amino acid sequence: CASCRTLSGANVLTF. This chain uses TRBV27 with TRBJ2-6, with D maybe TRBD1 (5 bases). The CDR3 is made up of 15 amino acids. Germline CDR1 MNHEY, CDR2 SMNVEV (reference sequence). Trimming left V 8 bases short and J 1 base short, with 12 bases between.

The V gene is TRBV10-3, the J gene TRBJ1-2; 8 positions match TRBD1. Per germline, CDR1 ENHRY and CDR2 SYGVKD. The V and J ends lost 4 bases and 0 bases, in that order; junction bases with no gene match: 1. The CDR3 runs to 14 residues. CDR3 nucleotides: TGTGCCATCAGTGCACAGGGGGCTAACTATGGCTACACCTTC. Translated: CAISAQGANYGYTF.

CDR3 nucleotide sequence: TGTGCCCCAAAGGGGCACTTGAACTATGGCTACACCTTC. This sequence encodes CAPKGHLNYGYTF. The J gene is TRBJ1-2, the V gene TRBV10-3, with D tentatively TRBD1 (5 bases). This CDR3 is built from 13 residues. V gave up 11 bases and J gave up 2 bases, with 15 bases separating them. Germline assignment: CDR1 ENHRY and CDR2 SYGVKD.

The CDR3 DNA follows: TGCGCCAGCAGCGACCCTAAGACAGGGTTCGACCAGTACTTC. Translated: CASSDPKTGFDQYF. V gene TRBV4-1 combines with J gene TRBJ2-5; 7 positions agree with TRBD1. Looked up from germline, CDR1 is MGHRA and CDR2 is YSYEKL. The CDR3 has 14 amino acids. J lost 10 bases, V lost 5 bases, and 13 bases had no gene match.

The V and J genes are TRBV5-1 and TRBJ1-1; TRBD1 might be the D (5 bases). V was trimmed by 5 bases and J by 3 bases, leaving 17 bases between them. Germline loops: CDR1 SGHRS, CDR2 YFSETQ. This CDR3 has 15 amino acids. CDR3 DNA sequence: TGCGCCAGCAGAGACCCTTCGCAAGGGGACACTGAAGCTTTCTTT. It yields the protein CASRDPSQGDTEAFF.

V usage is TRBV29-1 and J usage is TRBJ1-1; tentatively, D is TRBD1 (6 bases). The ends were cut back, 7 bases at V and 0 bases at J, with 12 bases in the middle. The CDR3 sequence is 13 residues long. Germline CDR1 reads SQVTM; CDR2 reads ANQGSEA. The CDR3 spells CSGIPGVNTEAFF. CDR3 sequence (DNA): TGCAGCGGTATTCCAGGGGTGAACACTGAAGCTTTCTTT.

CDR3 in amino acids: CASSLGLAGGNQETQYF. CDR3 DNA: TGCGCCAGCAGCTTGGGGCTAGCGGGTGGAAATCAAGAGACCCAGTACTTC. J is TRBJ2-5 and V is TRBV5-1; TRBD2 matches 8 bases. The length of the CDR3 is 17 residues. The V gene end was trimmed by 0 bases and the J gene end by 2 bases; junction bases not matched to a gene: 9. Germline loops: CDR1 SGHRS, CDR2 YFSETQ.

This sequence joins TRBV6-5 and TRBJ2-3; 8 bases are shared with TRBD2. Germline loops: CDR1 MNHEY, CDR2 SVGAGI. This CDR3 has 13 amino acids. With 4 bases clipped from V and 6 bases from J, the junction kept 3 bases outside the gene matches. CDR3 residues: CASSFPGGDTQYF. The CDR3 DNA sequence: TGTGCCAGCAGTTTTCCGGGAGGGGATACGCAGTATTTT.

The genes are TRBV5-1 and TRBJ2-1; TRBD2 matches 9 bases. Germline trimming cut 5 bases from V and 2 bases from J; bases unmatched to any gene: 5. Per germline, CDR1 SGHRS and CDR2 YFSETQ. The CDR3 runs to 15 residues. The CDR3 spells CASRREREAYNEQFF. The CDR3 nucleotides are TGCGCCAGCAGGCGGGAGCGGGAGGCCTACAATGAGCAGTTCTTC.